One and the same sample provided the 20 T cell receptor beta chains below, sequenced in a study of T cells in Graves' hyperthyroidism and ophthalmopathy. RNA transcripts served as the template for amplifying TCR beta CDR3 regions. The study used the HTBI primer set for a first-round RT-PCR of the TCR CDR3. In TCRdb, the multiplex PCR reads were re-called with MiXCR into one record per CDR3 protein. The sample shows 700,000 to 850,000 distinct CDR3 sequences, 30% to 40% of them seen only once. Source material: blood. These receptors came from a woman aged 40 to 50 with Graves' hyperthyroidism.

Only a few counts were recorded for this clonotype. V usage is TRBV10-3 and J usage is TRBJ1-5; D uncertain. The V end was cut by 3 bases, the J end by 5 bases, with 11 bases between. Germline CDR1 is ENHRY and CDR2 is SYGVKD. CDR3 length: 14 residues. CDR3 bases: TGTGCCATCAGTGAAGATGGAGGGCATCAGCCCCAGCATTTT. The encoded protein is CAISEDGGHQPQHF.

With regard to this clonotype: The missing conserved phenylalanine or tryptophan at the end of this CDR3 makes a read error likely. This sequence joins TRBV10-1 and TRBJ1-6; maybe TRBD1 (5 bases). CDR3 length: 15 amino acids. Trimming shortened V by 7 bases and J by 9 bases, and 19 bases separated the two germline ends. Germline CDR1 WNHNN, CDR2 SYGVQD (reference sequence). The CDR3 loop is CASTFGTGPGSPLHL. In nucleotides, the CDR3 is TGCGCCAGCACGTTTGGGACGGGCCCAGGTTCACCCCTCCACCTT.

This clonotype was counted a few times. This rearrangement joins TRBV6-6 to TRBJ1-1; D is ambiguous. With 0 bases removed from V and 4 bases from J, the gap between germline ends came to 6 bases. Germline lookup yields CDR1 MNHNY and CDR2 SVGAGI (reference sequence). This CDR3 has 13 residues. Written as DNA, the CDR3 is TGTGCCAGCAGTTACTCGGCTGGCACTGAAGCTTTCTTT. Its translation: CASSYSAGTEAFF.

This rearrangement joins TRBV5-1 to TRBJ2-2; unclear D gene. Germline CDR1 reads SGHRS; CDR2 reads YFSETQ. Trimming removed 3 bases at V and 3 bases at J, with 12 bases between. The CDR3 extends over 15 amino acids. CDR3 sequence (DNA): TGCGCCAGCAGCTGGCTAGGAAAGGACACCGGGGAGCTGTTTTTT. It encodes CASSWLGKDTGELFF.

The chain carries TRBV24-1 and TRBJ2-3; perhaps D is TRBD1 or TRBD2 (5 bases each). Germline V gives CDR1 KGHDR, CDR2 SFDVKD. The CDR3 runs 13 residues. The germline V and J ends were trimmed by 9 bases and 2 bases, with 11 bases remaining between them. In nucleotides, the CDR3 is TGTGCCACCCAGGGTAGCGACACAGATACGCAGTATTTT. This translates into CATQGSDTDTQYF.

V is TRBV7-9 and J is TRBJ1-4; D is undetermined. Germline V gives CDR1 SEHNR, CDR2 FQNEAQ (reference sequence). The CDR3 spans 15 residues. V was trimmed by 0 bases and J by 4 bases, leaving 9 bases between them. CDR3 nucleotide sequence: TGTGCCAGCAGCTTAGCAGAGGCAAATAATGAAAAACTGTTTTTT. This encodes CASSLAEANNEKLFF.

This clonotype was counted between two and nine times. The rearrangement uses TRBV6-6 and TRBJ1-1; no clear D. The CDR3 extends over 14 amino acids. The germline V and J ends were trimmed by 2 bases and 3 bases, with 10 bases remaining between them. Germline V gene data show CDR1 as MNHNY and CDR2 as SVGAGI (reference sequence). The CDR3 bases are TGTGCCAGCAGTTACAAGGGCGGTTACACTGAAGCTTTCTTT. Its translation: CASSYKGGYTEAFF.

This clonotype was counted a single time. The chain links TRBV4-3 to TRBJ2-5; D perhaps matches TRBD1 (5 bases). CDR3 length: 14 amino acids. V was clipped by 0 bases and J by 5 bases, with 10 bases between them. The germline V gene encodes CDR1 LGHNA and CDR2 YSLEER. CDR3 in amino acids: CASSQDRQYETQYF. The DNA for the CDR3 is TGCGCCAGCAGCCAAGACCGACAGTATGAGACCCAGTACTTC.

The chain couples TRBV2 to TRBJ1-5; D is perhaps TRBD1 (5 bases). This CDR3 is built from 15 residues. V lost 5 bases and J lost 0, with 11 bases in between. CDR1 is SNHLY and CDR2 is FYNNEI in the germline V gene. The CDR3 spells CASSYDSNSNQPQHF. In DNA, the CDR3 is TGTGCCAGCAGTTACGACAGTAATAGCAATCAGCCCCAGCATTTT.

This clonotype was picked up a small number of times. This chain links TRBV3-1 with TRBJ1-2; a possible D gene is TRBD1 (6 bases). The V gene's germline CDR1 is LGHDT and CDR2 YNNKEL (reference sequence). This CDR3 comprises 12 residues. Between the trimmed V and J ends, which lost 4 bases and 8 bases, there was a span of 11 bases. The DNA of the CDR3 is TGTGCCAGCAGCCTTCAGGGGCGCGGCTACACCTTC. It translates to CASSLQGRGYTF.

This clonotype has just a few counts. A junction boundary mismatches the germline segment, possibly from a read error. V is TRBV10-3 and J is TRBJ1-1; D remains ambiguous. The CDR3 runs to 15 residues. Germline V CDR1 and CDR2: ENHRY, SYGVKD. CDR3 nucleotides: TGTGCCAGCAGTGAACTTTATCAGGCTAACACTGAAGCTTTCTTT. This sequence encodes CASSELYQANTEAFF.

This clonotype was seen repeatedly, ten times or more. The V call is TRBV7-8, the J call TRBJ2-7; D is ambiguous. CDR3 length: 13 residues. Trimming pared 8 bases from V and 0 bases from J, leaving 11 bases between. Germline V gives CDR1 SGHVS, CDR2 FQNEAQ. As DNA, the CDR3 is TGTGCCAGCCTGCAAGCCCACTCCTACGAGCAGTACTTC. Protein sequence: CASLQAHSYEQYF.

This clonotype was counted many times. The DNA for the CDR3 is TGTGCCAGCAGCCCCACATATGATCGGGGCTACACCTTC. Translation: CASSPTYDRGYTF. This chain uses TRBV14 with TRBJ1-2; no reliable D call. V lost 4 bases and J 8 bases, leaving 14 bases between the germline ends. CDR1 SGHDN and CDR2 FVKESK come from the germline V gene. This CDR3 is built from 13 residues.

There are many counts of this clonotype. The rearrangement links TRBV7-8 to TRBJ1-3, with 9 bases aligning to TRBD1. There are 14 residues in the CDR3. Looked up from germline, CDR1 is SGHVS and CDR2 is FQNEAQ. The V segment lost 5 bases and the J segment 7 bases; nucleotides outside the gene matches: 6. The CDR3 protein is CASSPDRGKNTIYF. The DNA of the CDR3 is TGTGCCAGCAGCCCAGACAGGGGGAAGAACACCATATATTTT.

The DNA of the CDR3 is TGTGCCAGCAGCTTAGATCGGGACTACAACACCGGGGAGCTGTTTTTT. Translation gives CASSLDRDYNTGELFF. The chain joins TRBV11-2 to TRBJ2-2, with 7 bases fitting TRBD2. Trimming removed 0 bases from V and 2 bases from J; junction bases left unmatched: 3. The V gene's germline CDR1 is SGHAT and CDR2 FQNNGV. The length of the CDR3 is 16 residues.

This clonotype was counted a few times. The chain combines TRBV6-2 or TRBV6-3 with TRBJ2-7; the match to TRBD2 covers 9 bases. J gave up 2 bases and V 5 bases, and 1 base lay outside the gene matches. Germline V CDR1 and CDR2: MNHEY, SVGEGT. The length of the CDR3 is 13 residues. The chain's CDR3 is CASSGTSTYEQYF. CDR3 nucleotides: TGTGCCAGCAGTGGGACTAGCACCTACGAGCAGTACTTC.

The chain carries TRBV24-1 and TRBJ2-2; 7 bases are shared with TRBD2. CDR3 size: 14 residues. V lost 9 bases and J lost 1; bases outside the gene matches: 4. Germline-derived CDR1 and CDR2 are KGHDR and SFDVKD. The CDR3 loop reads CATASGKNTGELFF. CDR3 bases: TGTGCCACCGCGAGCGGGAAGAACACCGGGGAGCTGTTTTTT.

Concerning this clonotype itself: A much larger clone lies one base from this, so it may be a read error. The rearrangement joins TRBV11-2 to TRBJ2-6, with D possibly matching TRBD1 (6 bases). This CDR3 has 19 amino acids. The germline V gene has CDR1 SGHAT and CDR2 FQNNGV. The V end lost 2 bases, the J end lost 2 bases, and 19 bases lay between the germline ends. The CDR3 sequence: CASSLHLLTGHTGANVLTF. The CDR3 DNA sequence: TGTGCCAGCAGCTTACACCTCCTCACAGGGCATACTGGGGCCAACGTCCTGACTTTC.

The chain carries TRBV12-3 or TRBV12-4 and TRBJ1-5, with D perhaps matching TRBD1 (5 bases). V lost 6 bases to trimming and J lost 9 bases, with 18 bases between them. The CDR3 covers 14 residues. CDR3: CASSLGGKESPQHF. Here the CDR3 DNA reads TGTGCCAGCAGCCTGGGGGGGAAAGAATCGCCCCAGCATTTT.

This clonotype showed up many times. The V and J genes are TRBV12-3 or TRBV12-4 and TRBJ1-2, with D perhaps matching TRBD1 (5 bases). The CDR3 has 14 residues. V lost 4 bases and J 6 bases, leaving 15 bases between the germline ends. CDR3 coding DNA: TGTGCCAGCAGTTCCTGGATAGGGGTCAATGGCTACACCTTC. It codes for CASSSWIGVNGYTF.